This TCR beta chain appears in the sequencing data of a study of STAT5B mutations in CD4+ large granular lymphocyte leukemia. Points from the study as a whole: Top patient clones used TRBV06 genes more often: 8/27 versus 2/35 in controls. Data were not HLA-matched across samples.

V trimming: 5 bases; J trimming: 5 bases; junction bases outside the gene matches: 4. Germline V gene lookup returns CDR1 SEHNR and CDR2 FQNEAQ (reference sequence). The length of the CDR3 is 14 residues. The assay was run at survey level. Libraries were prepared by immunoSEQ multiplex PCR; TCRdb keeps only in-frame clonotypes and omits some of them. The table has just over 25,000 clones, about 86% seen once. As regards this clone: Antigen unknown.

This TCR was recovered from a human donor in good health. J is TRBJ2-1 and V is TRBV7-9, with 9 bases matching TRBD2. Sequences were obtained from CD4+ T cells from blood buffy coats. The CDR3 protein is CASSPSGAHNEQFF. CDR3 nucleotide sequence: TGTGCCAGCAGCCCTAGCGGGGCTCACAATGAGCAGTTCTTC.